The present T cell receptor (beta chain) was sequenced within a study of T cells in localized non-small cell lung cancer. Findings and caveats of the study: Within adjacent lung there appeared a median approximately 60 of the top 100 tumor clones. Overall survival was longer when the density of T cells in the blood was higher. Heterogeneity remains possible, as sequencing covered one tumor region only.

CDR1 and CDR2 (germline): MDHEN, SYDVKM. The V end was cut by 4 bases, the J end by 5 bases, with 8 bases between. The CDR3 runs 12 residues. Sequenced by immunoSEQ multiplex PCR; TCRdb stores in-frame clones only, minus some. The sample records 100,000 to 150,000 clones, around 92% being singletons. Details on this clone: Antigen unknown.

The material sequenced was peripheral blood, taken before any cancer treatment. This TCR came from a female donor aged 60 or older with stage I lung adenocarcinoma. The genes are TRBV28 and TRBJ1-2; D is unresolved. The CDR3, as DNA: TGTGCCAGCAGTTCCGAGGGATATGGCTACACCTTC. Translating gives CASSSEGYGYTF.